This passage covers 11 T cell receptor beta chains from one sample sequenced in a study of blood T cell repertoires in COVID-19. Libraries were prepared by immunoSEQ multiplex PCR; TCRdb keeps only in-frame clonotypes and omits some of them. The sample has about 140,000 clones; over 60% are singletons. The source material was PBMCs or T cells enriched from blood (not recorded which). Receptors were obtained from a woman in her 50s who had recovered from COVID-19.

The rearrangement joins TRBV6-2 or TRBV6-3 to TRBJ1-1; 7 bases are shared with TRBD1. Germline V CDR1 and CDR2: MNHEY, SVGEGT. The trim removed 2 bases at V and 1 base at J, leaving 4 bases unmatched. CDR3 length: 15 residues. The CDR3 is CASSYIRTGNTEAFF. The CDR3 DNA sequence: TGTGCCAGCAGTTACATTCGGACAGGGAACACTGAAGCTTTCTTT.

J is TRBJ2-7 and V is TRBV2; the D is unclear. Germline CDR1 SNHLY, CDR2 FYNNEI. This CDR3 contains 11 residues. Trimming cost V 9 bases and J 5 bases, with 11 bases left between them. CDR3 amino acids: CASNMADEQYF. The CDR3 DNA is TGTGCCAGTAACATGGCAGACGAGCAGTACTTC.

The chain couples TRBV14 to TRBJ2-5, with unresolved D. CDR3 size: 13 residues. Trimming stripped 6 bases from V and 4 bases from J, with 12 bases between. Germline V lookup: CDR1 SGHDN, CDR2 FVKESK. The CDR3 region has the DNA TGTGCCAGCAGACCCCATAGAGGAGAGACCCAGTACTTC. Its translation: CASRPHRGETQYF.

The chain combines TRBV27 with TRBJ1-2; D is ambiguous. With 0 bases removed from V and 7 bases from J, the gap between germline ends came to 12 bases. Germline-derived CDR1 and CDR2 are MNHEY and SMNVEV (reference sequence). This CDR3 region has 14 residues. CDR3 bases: TGTGCCAGCAGTTTATCGGGCGGGAGTAGTGGCTACACCTTC. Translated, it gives CASSLSGGSSGYTF.

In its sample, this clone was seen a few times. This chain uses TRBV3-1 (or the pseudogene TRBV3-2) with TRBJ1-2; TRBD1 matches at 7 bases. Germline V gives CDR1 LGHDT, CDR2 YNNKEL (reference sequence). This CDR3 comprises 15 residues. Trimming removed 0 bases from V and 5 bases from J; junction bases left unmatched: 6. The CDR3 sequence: CASSQDFRDSYGYTF. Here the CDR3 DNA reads TGTGCCAGCAGCCAAGATTTCCGGGACAGTTATGGCTACACCTTC.

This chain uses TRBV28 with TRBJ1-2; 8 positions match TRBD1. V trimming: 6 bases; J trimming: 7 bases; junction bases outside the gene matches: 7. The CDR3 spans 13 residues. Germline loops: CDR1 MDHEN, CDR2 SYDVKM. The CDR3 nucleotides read TGTGCCAGCAGCAGAGACAGGGGATCTGGCTACACCTTC. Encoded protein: CASSRDRGSGYTF.

CDR3 sequence: CASSIRPGPKGANEKLFF. CDR3 DNA: TGTGCCAGTAGTATACGGCCGGGTCCAAAGGGGGCTAATGAAAAACTGTTTTTT. This chain links TRBV19 with TRBJ1-4; tentative D call: TRBD1 (6 bases). This CDR3 comprises 18 residues. Trimming removed 2 bases from V and 3 bases from J, with 19 bases in between. CDR1 and CDR2 (germline): LNHDA, SQIVND (reference sequence).

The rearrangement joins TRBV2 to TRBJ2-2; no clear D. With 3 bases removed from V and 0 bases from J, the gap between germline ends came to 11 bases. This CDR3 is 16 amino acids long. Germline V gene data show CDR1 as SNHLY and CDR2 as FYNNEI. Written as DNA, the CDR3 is TGTGCCAGCAGTGATTGGCTTCCTGCGAACACCGGGGAGCTGTTTTTT. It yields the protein CASSDWLPANTGELFF.

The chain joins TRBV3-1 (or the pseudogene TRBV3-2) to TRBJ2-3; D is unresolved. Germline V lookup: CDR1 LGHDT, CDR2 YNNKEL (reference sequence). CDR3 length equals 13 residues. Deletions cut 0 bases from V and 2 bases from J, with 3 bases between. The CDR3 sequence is CASSQDYTDTQYF. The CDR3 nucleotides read TGTGCCAGCAGCCAAGACTACACAGATACGCAGTATTTT.

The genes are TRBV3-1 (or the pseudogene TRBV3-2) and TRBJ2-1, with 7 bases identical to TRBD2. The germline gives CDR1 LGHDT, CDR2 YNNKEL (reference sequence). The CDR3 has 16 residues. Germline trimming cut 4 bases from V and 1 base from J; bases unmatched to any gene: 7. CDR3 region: CASSPPGRESYNEQFF. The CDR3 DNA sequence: TGTGCCAGCAGCCCCCCTGGGAGGGAGTCCTACAATGAGCAGTTCTTC.

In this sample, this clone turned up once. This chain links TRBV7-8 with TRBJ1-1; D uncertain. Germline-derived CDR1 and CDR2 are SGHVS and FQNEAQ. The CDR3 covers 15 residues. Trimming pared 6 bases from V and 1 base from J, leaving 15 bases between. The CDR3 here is CASSRRLQKNTEAFF. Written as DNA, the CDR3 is TGTGCCAGCAGTCGACGCTTACAGAAGAACACTGAAGCTTTCTTT.